This TCR beta chain was sequenced during a study of Ad26.COV2.S vaccination and SARS-CoV-2 variants. Study results and caveats: For non-spike TCRs, breadth in vaccine recipients resembled that in placebo recipients.

The treatment denotes: some 20 received Ad26.COV2.S at low or high dose, single or two shots; about 5 received placebo; per-sample allocation not given. Material that was analyzed had been drawn on day 63 after the first vaccine or placebo injection. Remarks on this clone: Its target is not known.

Assay: immunoSEQ multiplex PCR; the TCRdb copy retains only in-frame clones and omits some. The sample records roughly 420,000 clones, roughly 87% being singletons. Trimming stripped 8 bases from V and 0 bases from J, with 8 bases between. This CDR3 is built from 13 residues. Looked up from germline, CDR1 is MNHEY and CDR2 is SMNVEV (reference sequence). This clonotype was sampled from a person between 18 and 65 years old who received the Ad26.COV2.S COVID-19 vaccine or a placebo. The starting material was peripheral blood, obtained in a trial of Ad26.COV2.S vaccine versus placebo. J is TRBJ1-3 and V is TRBV27, with D unclear. The CDR3 DNA reads TGTGCCAGCGCCCCGGACTCTGGAAACACCATATATTTT. Translation: CASAPDSGNTIYF.